This TCR beta chain emerged from a study of cytomegalovirus exposure and HLA in healthy donors. General study results and limits: Reportedly, diagnosis of cytomegalovirus status by the classifier showed high specificity and sensitivity. In a later analysis, first-cohort TCR clusters were found to tend to co-occur in the 90 to 150 validation repertoires. The study listed under 200 cytomegalovirus-associated TCR beta chains.

Notes on this clone: Its antigen is not identified.

The roughly 120-subject validation cohort, separate from the roughly 700-subject first cohort, included the donors. Libraries were prepared by immunoSEQ multiplex PCR; TCRdb keeps only in-frame clonotypes and omits some of them. Of about 130,000 clones in the sample, roughly nine tenths were seen once. The CDR3 is 14 residues long. The V gene lost 2 bases and the J gene lost 7 bases, with 14 bases spanning the gap. Germline lookup yields CDR1 SEHNR and CDR2 FQNEAQ (reference sequence). The source material was PBMCs. The TCR was taken from a man younger than 40 in good health and CMV-seronegative. The rearrangement links TRBV7-9 to TRBJ1-2; D call uncertain. The CDR3 region is CASSLRGSEGGYTF. The DNA for the CDR3 is TGTGCCAGCAGCTTACGGGGTTCGGAAGGTGGCTACACCTTC.